Each of the 30 T cell receptor beta chains below was sequenced from the same sample in a study of T cell changes during pregnancy in multiple sclerosis. TCRdb keeps only in-frame clones here, not all; method: immunoSEQ multiplex PCR. The sample includes about 100,000 clones, 92% of them seen just once. This specimen consisted of peripheral blood, obtained after pregnancy. The receptors were gathered from a female donor with multiple sclerosis, enrolled in a pregnancy study.

The chain recombines TRBV7-6 with TRBJ1-5; D unresolved. The CDR3 totals 15 residues. CDR1 and CDR2 from the germline V gene are SGHVS and FNYEAQ. Trimming took off 0 bases at V and 7 bases at J, with 13 bases between the two ends. This CDR3 is CASSLAEGLSQPQHF. The CDR3 DNA follows: TGTGCCAGCAGCTTAGCAGAGGGTTTGAGCCAGCCCCAGCATTTT.

DNA of the CDR3: TGTGCCAGCAGTAAAGGGGGAGCGGACAGGGGGCCTGAAGCTTTCTTT. Its protein is CASSKGGADRGPEAFF. The chain carries TRBV21-1 and TRBJ1-1; TRBD1, the table's D call, was not compared with the DNA. TRBV21-1 is a known pseudogene. This CDR3 has 16 amino acids.

This chain joins TRBV6-1 and TRBJ2-7; TRBD1 aligns across 9 bases. Germline CDR1 is MNHNS and CDR2 is SASEGT. The CDR3 is 14 residues long. Trimming at V came to 8 bases and at J to 6 bases, leaving 11 bases not matched to a gene. The CDR3 sequence: CASSHGTGTSEQYF. Written as DNA, the CDR3 is TGTGCCAGCTCCCACGGGACAGGGACGAGCGAGCAGTACTTC.

This sequence joins TRBV28 and TRBJ1-1; 8 positions agree with TRBD1. With V trimmed by 2 bases and J by 7 bases, 6 bases remained unmatched. This CDR3 region has 14 residues. CDR1 and CDR2 (germline): MDHEN, SYDVKM. CDR3 residues: CASSLGAGGNEAFF. In nucleotides, the CDR3 is TGTGCCAGCAGTTTAGGGGCAGGGGGCAATGAAGCTTTCTTT.

The chain uses TRBV6-1 and TRBJ2-7; D ambiguous. V lost 3 bases and J 5 bases, leaving 11 bases between the germline ends. The germline CDR1 and CDR2 sequences are MNHNS and SASEGT. The CDR3 is made up of 13 amino acids. The CDR3 here is CASSEVLPNEQYF. CDR3 nucleotide sequence: TGTGCCAGCAGTGAGGTGCTCCCTAACGAGCAGTACTTC.

The gene calls are TRBV15 and TRBJ1-1, with TRBD1 matching 9 bases. The V and J ends lost 1 base and 4 bases, in that order; junction bases with no gene match: 7. CDR1 LNHNV and CDR2 YYDKDF come from the germline V gene (reference sequence). This CDR3 spans 16 amino acids. CDR3 protein: CATSRVTGTGSTEAFF. In DNA, the CDR3 is TGTGCCACCAGCAGAGTAACAGGGACAGGGAGCACTGAAGCTTTCTTT.

This chain uses TRBV5-4 with TRBJ2-7; D is possibly TRBD1 (5 bases). The CDR3 runs 13 residues. Between the trimmed V and J ends, which lost 3 bases and 5 bases, there was a span of 12 bases. From germline, CDR1 is SGHNT and CDR2 YYREEE (reference sequence). CDR3 nucleotides: TGTGCCAGCAGCTCGTCAGGGTATGACGAGCAGTACTTC. It translates to CASSSSGYDEQYF.

The rearrangement links TRBV6-6 to TRBJ2-3, with 8 bases matching TRBD1. V was clipped by 6 bases and J by 4 bases; unmatched bases: 6. CDR3 length: 14 residues. CDR1 is MNHNY and CDR2 is SVGAGI in the germline V gene (reference sequence). CDR3 protein: CASRDRVVSDTQYF. The CDR3 DNA reads as TGTGCCAGCAGGGACAGGGTCGTATCAGATACGCAGTATTTT.

The CDR3 loop reads CASSPTRDRGRWGNTIYF. The CDR3 DNA follows: TGTGCCAGCAGCCCGACCCGGGACAGGGGGCGATGGGGAAACACCATATATTTT. V usage is TRBV7-2 and J usage is TRBJ1-3; TRBD1 matches 12 bases. The CDR3 is 18 amino acids. Per germline, CDR1 SGHTA and CDR2 FQGNSA. V dropped 5 bases and J dropped 4; count of bases not matched to a gene: 12. Complete variable domain (other parts from reference TRBV7-2 and TRBJ1-3): GAGVSQSPSNKVTEKGKDVELRCDPISGHTALYWYRQSLGQGLEFLIYFQGNSAPDKSGLPSDRFSAERTGGSVSTLTIQRTQQEDSAVYLCASSPTRDRGRWGNTIYFGEGSWLTVV.

V is TRBV7-9 and J is TRBJ2-7; no reliable D call. The CDR3 loop spans 16 amino acids. Trimming removed 1 base from V and 0 bases from J, with 13 bases in between. Germline loops: CDR1 SEHNR, CDR2 FQNEAQ (reference sequence). The CDR3, as DNA: TGTGCCAGCAGCTTAGAGTCTAGAAAAGGCTCCTACGAGCAGTACTTC. Encoded protein: CASSLESRKGSYEQYF.

The chain employs TRBV27 and TRBJ1-1; tentatively, D is TRBD1 (6 bases). CDR1 MNHEY and CDR2 SMNVEV come from the germline V gene (reference sequence). Deletions cut 6 bases from V and 1 base from J, with 12 bases between. CDR3 size: 14 residues. The DNA for the CDR3 is TGTGCCAGCAGACGTGACAGGAGGAACACTGAAGCTTTCTTT. Protein: CASRRDRRNTEAFF.

The chain couples TRBV10-1 to TRBJ1-6; D unresolved. The germline V gene has CDR1 WNHNN and CDR2 SYGVQD (reference sequence). The CDR3 contains 13 residues. Deletions cut 3 bases from V and 6 bases from J, with 6 bases between. CDR3 coding DNA: TGCGCCAGCAGTGATACATCTAATTCACCCCTCCACTTT. It yields the protein CASSDTSNSPLHF.

The table lists this clone with a few counts. The chain joins TRBV29-1 to TRBJ2-6; TRBD2 might be the D (6 bases). CDR3 size: 15 residues. Germline CDR1 reads SQVTM; CDR2 reads ANQGSEA. Trimming shortened V by 1 base and J by 0 bases, and 7 bases separated the two germline ends. The CDR3, as DNA: TGCAGCGTTGAAGTCGGGGGCTCTGGGGCCAACGTCCTGACTTTC. Protein: CSVEVGGSGANVLTF.

V gene TRBV4-2 combines with J gene TRBJ2-7; 9 nucleotides align to TRBD2. Germline loops: CDR1 LGHNA, CDR2 YNFKEQ. The CDR3 extends over 21 amino acids. The V gene end was trimmed by 4 bases and the J gene end by 2 bases; junction bases not matched to a gene: 24. CDR3 amino acids: CASSPWKPARLAEKLAYEQYF. The CDR3 coding sequence is TGTGCCAGCAGCCCATGGAAACCTGCTCGACTAGCGGAAAAACTAGCCTACGAGCAGTACTTC.

This chain links TRBV11-1 with TRBJ2-7, with D possibly matching TRBD1 (6 bases). The germline gives CDR1 SGHAT, CDR2 FQDESV (reference sequence). The length of the CDR3 is 15 residues. Trimming stripped 2 bases from V and 2 bases from J, with 13 bases between. CDR3 DNA: TGTGCCAGCAGCTTATTGGCAGGGGCCACCTACGAGCAGTACTTC. Amino acids: CASSLLAGATYEQYF.

The V call is TRBV6-5, the J call TRBJ1-1; tentatively, D is TRBD1 (5 bases). The CDR3 loop spans 15 amino acids. V lost 2 bases and J 3 bases, leaving 13 bases between the germline ends. In germline, CDR1 is MNHEY, CDR2 SVGAGI. The CDR3 region is CASSYDWRRDTEAFF. CDR3 coding DNA: TGTGCCAGCAGTTACGACTGGCGCAGGGACACTGAAGCTTTCTTT.

As regards this clone: A read error may produce the germline difference seen at one junction end. This chain connects TRBV7-7 to TRBJ2-1; 9 bases fit TRBD2. Germline-derived CDR1 and CDR2 are SSHAT and FNYEAQ (reference sequence). The CDR3 totals 13 residues. The CDR3 spells CASTVGAGGEQFF. DNA for the CDR3: TGTGCTAGCACCGTGGGAGCGGGAGGAGAGCAGTTCTTC.

This clone was recorded only once. The chain links TRBV4-1 to TRBJ2-1, with 7 nucleotides matching TRBD2. V was pared by 4 bases and J by 8 bases, with 20 bases of the junction left unmatched. This CDR3 has 18 amino acids. The germline V gene encodes CDR1 MGHRA and CDR2 YSYEKL. CDR3 nucleotides: TGCGCCAGCAGCCCCGACCTCACTAGCGTACGAACGCGCCATGAGCAGTTCTTC. Amino acids: CASSPDLTSVRTRHEQFF.

The chain has TRBV5-1 and TRBJ2-7; D is undetermined. Trimming cost V 1 base and J 7 bases, with 12 bases left between them. Germline V gene data show CDR1 as SGHRS and CDR2 as YFSETQ. The CDR3 runs 13 residues. The CDR3 coding sequence is TGCGCCAGCAGCTTGTATCTAGTCGGGGAGCAGTACTTC. It encodes CASSLYLVGEQYF.

The V gene is TRBV27, the J gene TRBJ2-5; 11 bases agree with TRBD1. The CDR3 covers 15 residues. Germline V gene lookup returns CDR1 MNHEY and CDR2 SMNVEV (reference sequence). J was trimmed by 3 bases and V by 2 bases; bases with no gene match: 2. The CDR3 sequence is CASSLRGQGEETQYF. The CDR3 DNA follows: TGTGCCAGCAGTTTACGGGGACAGGGGGAAGAGACCCAGTACTTC.

The CDR3 region is CSVGSATNEKLFF. In DNA, the CDR3 is TGCAGCGTTGGAAGCGCAACTAATGAAAAACTGTTTTTT. The chain recombines TRBV29-1 with TRBJ1-4; no clear D. This CDR3 has 13 amino acids. Looked up from germline, CDR1 is SQVTM and CDR2 is ANQGSEA. Trimming left V 4 bases short and J 0 bases short, with 6 bases between.

The CDR3 loop reads CASSYRTTGGAAFF. CDR3 nucleotide sequence: TGTGCCAGCAGTTACCGGACGACAGGGGGCGCAGCTTTCTTT. The V and J genes are TRBV6-5 and TRBJ1-1; 10 positions match TRBD1. Germline V lookup: CDR1 MNHEY, CDR2 SVGAGI. The CDR3 has 14 amino acids. Trimming took 2 bases from V and 10 from J; bases not matched to a gene: 7.

This rearrangement joins TRBV11-3 to TRBJ1-1; TRBD1 aligns across 12 bases. Losses at the gene ends were 5 bases for V and 3 bases for J; bases not matched to a gene: 7. CDR3 length: 16 amino acids. Germline assignment: CDR1 SGHNT and CDR2 YENEEA. CDR3 sequence: CASSAGTGGLYTEAFF. The CDR3 bases are TGTGCCAGCAGCGCCGGGACAGGGGGCCTCTACACTGAAGCTTTCTTT.

V usage is TRBV18 and J usage is TRBJ2-1, with D tentatively TRBD1 (5 bases). V lost 4 bases, J lost 6 bases, and 10 bases lay in between. CDR3 length: 13 amino acids. Germline CDR1 reads KGHSH; CDR2 reads LQKENI. The CDR3 sequence: CASSQGYSNEQFF. In DNA form, the CDR3 reads TGTGCCAGCTCACAGGGGTACAGCAATGAGCAGTTCTTC.

The genes are TRBV5-6 and TRBJ1-2; 7 positions agree with TRBD1. Trimming cost V 0 bases and J 6 bases; bases outside gene matches: 11. Germline-derived CDR1 and CDR2 are SGHDT and YYEEEE. This CDR3 contains 16 residues. The CDR3 region is CASSLGTRGQVNGYTF. The CDR3, as DNA: TGTGCCAGCAGCTTGGGGACAAGGGGGCAGGTAAATGGCTACACCTTC. Variable domain in full (rest from reference TRBV5-6 and TRBJ1-2): DAGVTQSPTHLIKTRGQQVTLRCSPKSGHDTVSWYQQALGQGPQFIFQYYEEEERQRGNFPDRFSGHQFPNYSSELNVNALLLGDSALYLCASSLGTRGQVNGYTFGSGTRLTVV.

The rearrangement joins TRBV21-1 to TRBJ1-2; the D call of TRBD1 is as the table states it, not checked on the DNA. TRBV21-1 has pseudogene status. CDR3 length: 16 residues. The CDR3 nucleotides read TGTGCCAGCAGCAAACGGGCAGGGTCTATTCTTATGGGCTACACCTTC. Translating gives CASSKRAGSILMGYTF.

As concerns this clone: This same CDR3 is encoded by further DNA sequences in the sample. The chain recombines TRBV10-3 with TRBJ1-1; TRBD1 might be the D (6 bases). Deletions cut 6 bases from V and 1 base from J, with 6 bases between. From germline, CDR1 is ENHRY and CDR2 SYGVKD. The CDR3 sequence is 12 residues long. The CDR3 protein is CAIRTGNTEAFF. The CDR3, as DNA: TGTGCCATCAGGACAGGGAACACTGAAGCTTTCTTT.

V usage is TRBV28 and J usage is TRBJ2-3; TRBD2 matches 8 bases. V was clipped by 4 bases and J by 6 bases; unmatched bases: 12. The CDR3 totals 16 residues. Looked up from germline, CDR1 is MDHEN and CDR2 is SYDVKM. CDR3: CASSSTGGPTMDTQYF. DNA for the CDR3: TGTGCCAGCAGTTCCACGGGAGGGCCAACCATGGATACGCAGTATTTT.

This clone was detected only once. The chain joins TRBV5-4 to TRBJ2-5; D is possibly TRBD2 (5 bases). This CDR3 comprises 14 residues. Trimming took 4 bases from V and 2 from J, leaving 12 bases between them. Per the germline V gene, CDR1 is SGHNT and CDR2 is YYREEE (reference sequence). The DNA of the CDR3 is TGTGCCAGCAGCATGCGGGCGGTACAAGAGACCCAGTACTTC. Translation: CASSMRAVQETQYF.

This clone was seen only once. J is TRBJ2-7 and V is TRBV30; D not certain. The ends were cut back, 0 bases at V and 3 bases at J, with 3 bases in the middle. CDR1 is GTSNPN and CDR2 is SVGIG in the germline V gene (reference sequence). The CDR3 has 11 residues. Here the CDR3 DNA reads TGTGCCTGGAGTGTCGGCTACGAGCAGTACTTC. It is translated as CAWSVGYEQYF.